Each of the 23 T cell receptor beta chains below was sequenced from the same sample in a study of blood T cell repertoires in COVID-19. Assay used: immunoSEQ multiplex PCR; TCRdb lists only in-frame clones, some missing. The table shows about 120,000 clones, with about four fifths occurring only once. Sequencing input: peripheral blood. These receptors came from a man between 60 and 75 years old with active or convalescent COVID-19.

In its sample, this clone was seen a few times. The sample holds other DNA sequences that translate to the same CDR3. The J gene is TRBJ1-1, the V gene TRBV9, with 7 bases aligning to TRBD1. After removal of 2 bases from V and 0 bases from J, the junction contained 4 bases not matched to a gene. This CDR3 comprises 15 residues. Germline CDR1 reads SGDLS; CDR2 reads YYNGEE. DNA for the CDR3: TGTGCCAGCAGCGTGGGGGACAGACTGAACACTGAAGCTTTCTTT. It is translated as CASSVGDRLNTEAFF.

The genes are TRBV7-2 and TRBJ1-1; possible D gene TRBD1, 5 bases. The CDR3 has 13 amino acids. Germline V gene lookup returns CDR1 SGHTA and CDR2 FQGNSA. With 2 bases removed from V and 5 bases from J, the gap between germline ends came to 9 bases. CDR3: CASSLRGRTEAFF. CDR3 nucleotide sequence: TGTGCCAGCAGCTTAAGGGGTAGAACTGAAGCTTTCTTT. The full variable domain, its missing parts supplied by reference TRBV7-2 and TRBJ1-1, is GAGVSQSPSNKVTEKGKDVELRCDPISGHTALYWYRQSLGQGLEFLIYFQGNSAPDKSGLPSDRFSAERTGGSVSTLTIQRTQQEDSAVYLCASSLRGRTEAFFGQGTRLTVV.

V usage is TRBV7-2 and J usage is TRBJ2-7; D may be TRBD2 (5 bases). Trimming left V 2 bases short and J 7 bases short, with 12 bases between. CDR3 size: 13 residues. Germline loops: CDR1 SGHTA, CDR2 FQGNSA. The CDR3 is CASSLRLAREQYF. The CDR3 nucleotides are TGTGCCAGCAGCTTACGTTTAGCGCGTGAGCAGTACTTC.

The V and J genes are TRBV2 and TRBJ2-2, with D perhaps matching TRBD2 (5 bases). The germline CDR1 and CDR2 sequences are SNHLY and FYNNEI. Trimming shortened V by 5 bases and J by 6 bases, and 10 bases separated the two germline ends. The CDR3 runs 13 residues. The CDR3 sequence is CASSFSRAGELFF. CDR3 coding DNA: TGTGCCAGCAGTTTCTCGCGGGCCGGGGAGCTGTTTTTT.

V usage is TRBV6-5 and J usage is TRBJ2-5; 9 bases line up with TRBD1. This CDR3 is built from 14 residues. Germline values: CDR1 MNHEY, CDR2 SVGAGI. Trimming took 6 bases from V and 9 from J; bases not matched to a gene: 11. The CDR3 loop reads CASRPTGGGLAQYF. In DNA, the CDR3 is TGTGCCAGCAGGCCAACAGGGGGCGGCCTCGCCCAGTACTTC.

The chain combines TRBV6-5 with TRBJ2-7; D unresolved. This CDR3 comprises 14 residues. CDR1 and CDR2 from the germline V gene are MNHEY and SVGAGI. With 2 bases removed from V and 3 bases from J, the gap between germline ends came to 11 bases. The CDR3, as DNA: TGTGCCAGCAGTTACAACTCCCGTTACTACGAGCAGTACTTC. As protein: CASSYNSRYYEQYF.

The rearrangement joins TRBV5-1 to TRBJ1-4; TRBD1 is a possible D gene (5 bases). This CDR3 contains 14 residues. Trimming left V 6 bases short and J 8 bases short, with 17 bases between. Germline CDR1 and CDR2: SGHRS and YFSETQ. The CDR3 spells CASTITGGLEKLFF. The DNA for the CDR3 is TGCGCCAGCACCATCACGGGGGGTTTAGAAAAACTGTTTTTT.

The chain links TRBV20-1 to TRBJ2-7; 14 positions agree with TRBD2. Germline loops: CDR1 DFQATT, CDR2 SNEGSKA (reference sequence). The CDR3 has 16 residues. V was pared by 3 bases and J by 9 bases, with 13 bases of the junction left unmatched. The CDR3: CSASRLAGGSISRQYF. In DNA, the CDR3 is TGCAGTGCTAGTCGACTAGCGGGAGGGTCTATAAGTAGGCAGTACTTC.

The chain links TRBV7-9 to TRBJ1-3, with a possible D match to TRBD1 (5 bases). This CDR3 comprises 15 residues. Per germline, CDR1 SEHNR and CDR2 FQNEAQ (reference sequence). Trimming left V 3 bases short and J 4 bases short, with 13 bases between. Here the CDR3 reads CASSFLQAAGNTIYF. In nucleotides, the CDR3 is TGTGCCAGCAGCTTCTTACAGGCCGCGGGAAACACCATATATTTT.

The chain combines TRBV28 with TRBJ2-3; TRBD2 aligns across 7 bases. The V gene end was trimmed by 4 bases and the J gene end by 6 bases; junction bases not matched to a gene: 10. The CDR3 loop spans 15 amino acids. Per the germline V gene, CDR1 is MDHEN and CDR2 is SYDVKM. In DNA form, the CDR3 reads TGTGCCAGCAGTTCCAGAGGGGAGGGGTGGGATACGCAGTATTTT. It specifies CASSSRGEGWDTQYF.

The chain carries TRBV29-1 and TRBJ2-1; the D is unclear. CDR1 and CDR2 from the germline V gene are SQVTM and ANQGSEA. V was trimmed by 6 bases and J by 9 bases, leaving 9 bases between them. The CDR3 has 10 amino acids. In nucleotides, the CDR3 is TGCAGCGTCGAGACGGGTGAGCAGTTCTTC. It yields the protein CSVETGEQFF.

This sequence joins TRBV5-6 and TRBJ2-7; 7 nucleotides align to TRBD2. J gave up 3 bases and V 0 bases, and 9 bases lay outside the gene matches. This CDR3 has 16 residues. Germline CDR1 SGHDT, CDR2 YYEEEE. This chain's CDR3 is CASSLGGDYYVYEQYF. Written as DNA, the CDR3 is TGTGCCAGCAGCTTGGGTGGGGACTACTATGTCTACGAGCAGTACTTC.

The chain joins TRBV6-5 to TRBJ2-1, with unresolved D. V lost 6 bases and J lost 2, with 14 bases in between. The CDR3 spans 15 residues. CDR1 is MNHEY and CDR2 is SVGAGI in the germline V gene. The CDR3 spells CASSVSSRTYNEQFF. The DNA for the CDR3 is TGTGCCAGCAGCGTCTCCTCTAGAACCTACAATGAGCAGTTCTTC.

This chain connects TRBV7-2 to TRBJ2-1, with 9 nucleotides matching TRBD2. The V gene end was trimmed by 1 base and the J gene end by 7 bases; junction bases not matched to a gene: 14. There are 18 residues in the CDR3. Germline V CDR1 and CDR2: SGHTA, FQGNSA. The DNA of the CDR3 is TGTGCCAGCAGCTTAGTGGGCACTGGGCTAGCGGGAATGAATGAGCAGTTCTTC. Translation gives CASSLVGTGLAGMNEQFF.

The genes are TRBV27 and TRBJ2-7; D might be TRBD2 (5 bases). V was shortened by 10 bases and J by 1 base, with 17 bases between the two germline ends. In germline, CDR1 is MNHEY, CDR2 SMNVEV (reference sequence). CDR3 length: 14 amino acids. The CDR3, as DNA: TGTGCCACCTGGCGGGCGGGTATTTCCTACGAGCAGTACTTC. Translation gives CATWRAGISYEQYF.

This chain connects TRBV28 to TRBJ2-2, with 10 bases lining up with TRBD2. V was pared by 10 bases and J by 8 bases, with 10 bases of the junction left unmatched. Germline V gene sequence: CDR1 MDHEN, CDR2 SYDVKM. The CDR3 extends over 14 amino acids. This CDR3 is CATEREGTLGELFF. In DNA, the CDR3 is TGTGCCACCGAGCGGGAGGGTACCCTGGGGGAGCTGTTTTTT.

The chain links TRBV11-3 to TRBJ2-1; 8 nucleotides align to TRBD1. The CDR3 runs to 14 residues. The V segment lost 5 bases and the J segment 6 bases; nucleotides outside the gene matches: 6. The V gene's germline CDR1 is SGHNT and CDR2 YENEEA. The CDR3 here is CASSPTDRGNEQFF. The DNA for the CDR3 is TGTGCCAGCAGCCCGACTGACAGGGGCAATGAGCAGTTCTTC.

This clone was counted a few times. The chain has TRBV7-2 and TRBJ2-5; no clear D gene. Trimming pared 5 bases from V and 4 bases from J, leaving 8 bases between. The CDR3 consists of 12 residues. CDR1 is SGHTA, CDR2 FQGNSA, per germline. CDR3 region: CASSVPGETQYF. In DNA, the CDR3 is TGTGCCAGCAGCGTACCAGGAGAGACCCAGTACTTC. The variable domain in full, with the rest retrieved from reference TRBV7-2 and TRBJ2-5, is GAGVSQSPSNKVTEKGKDVELRCDPISGHTALYWYRQSLGQGLEFLIYFQGNSAPDKSGLPSDRFSAERTGGSVSTLTIQRTQQEDSAVYLCASSVPGETQYFGPGTRLLVL.

This chain uses TRBV18 with TRBJ2-1; the D gene is possibly TRBD1 (6 bases). The V gene lost 0 bases and the J gene lost 8 bases, with 14 bases spanning the gap. The germline V gene has CDR1 KGHSH and CDR2 LQKENI. The CDR3 runs 15 residues. DNA for the CDR3: TGTGCCAGCTCACCACCGAACCAGGGGAGCTATGAGCAGTTCTTC. It specifies CASSPPNQGSYEQFF.

The rearrangement links TRBV18 to TRBJ1-6, with no clear D. The CDR3 is 12 residues long. The V end lost 5 bases, the J end lost 5 bases, and 4 bases lay between the germline ends. Germline CDR1 is KGHSH and CDR2 is LQKENI. CDR3 sequence: CASSGNNSPLHF. In DNA form, the CDR3 reads TGTGCCAGCTCAGGCAATAATTCACCCCTCCACTTT.

V is TRBV5-1 and J is TRBJ1-3, with 8 bases lining up with TRBD1. This CDR3 has 15 residues. With V trimmed by 3 bases and J by 4 bases, 6 bases remained unmatched. Germline CDR1 SGHRS, CDR2 YFSETQ. The CDR3 region is CASSYGGQGGNTIYF. Here the CDR3 DNA reads TGCGCCAGCAGCTACGGAGGACAGGGAGGAAACACCATATATTTT.

The genes are TRBV18 and TRBJ2-2, with 13 bases matching TRBD2. Germline values: CDR1 KGHSH, CDR2 LQKENI. V lost 4 bases and J lost 2; bases outside the gene matches: 4. This CDR3 comprises 17 residues. Here the CDR3 reads CASSRGLAGSNTGELFF. The CDR3 DNA reads TGTGCCAGCTCACGGGGACTAGCGGGAAGTAACACCGGGGAGCTGTTTTTT. Full variable domain (outside the CDR3, taken from reference TRBV18 and TRBJ2-2): NAGVMQNPRHLVRRRGQEARLRCSPMKGHSHVYWYRQLPEEGLKFMVYLQKENIIDESGMPKERFSAEFPKEGPSILRIQQVVRGDSAAYFCASSRGLAGSNTGELFFGEGSRLTVL.

J is TRBJ2-1 and V is TRBV9; the match to TRBD2 covers 8 bases. The CDR3 runs to 13 residues. The V gene's germline CDR1 is SGDLS and CDR2 YYNGEE. V shed 4 bases and J 6 bases; nucleotides not matched to a gene: 3. The chain's CDR3 is CASSRGLANEQFF. The CDR3 DNA reads as TGTGCCAGCAGCAGAGGACTAGCCAATGAGCAGTTCTTC.